This T cell receptor beta chain came from a study of T cell changes during pregnancy in multiple sclerosis. Clones were sequenced by immunoSEQ multiplex PCR, and TCRdb holds only the in-frame ones, with some missing. The profile covers roughly 110,000 clones, with about 90% appearing a single time and around 1.6% taken by the ten largest. Germline assignment: CDR1 KGHSH and CDR2 LQKENI. The CDR3 loop spans 16 amino acids. Unmatched junction bases numbered 13, after V lost 1 base and J lost 8 bases. The sequence was collected from a female donor with multiple sclerosis, enrolled in a pregnancy study. The source was peripheral blood, collected before pregnancy. The J gene is TRBJ1-2, the V gene TRBV18; 7 bases map to TRBD1. The CDR3 DNA reads as TGTGCCAGCTCACCACGTATTGAGGGGGCTGCGAAAGGCTACACCTTC. This encodes CASSPRIEGAAKGYTF.